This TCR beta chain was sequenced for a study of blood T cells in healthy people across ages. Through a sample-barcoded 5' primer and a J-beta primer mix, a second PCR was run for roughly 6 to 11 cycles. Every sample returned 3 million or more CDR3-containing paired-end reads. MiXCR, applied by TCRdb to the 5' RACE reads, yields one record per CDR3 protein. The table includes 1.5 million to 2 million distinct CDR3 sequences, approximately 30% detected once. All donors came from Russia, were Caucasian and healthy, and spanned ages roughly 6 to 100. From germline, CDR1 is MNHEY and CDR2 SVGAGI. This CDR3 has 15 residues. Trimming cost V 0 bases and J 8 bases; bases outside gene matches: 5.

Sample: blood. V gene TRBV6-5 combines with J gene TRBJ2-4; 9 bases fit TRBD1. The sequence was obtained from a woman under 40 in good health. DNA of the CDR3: TGTGCCAGCAGTTACTCGAGGACAGGGGCGGACATTCAGTACTTC. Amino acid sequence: CASSYSRTGADIQYF.